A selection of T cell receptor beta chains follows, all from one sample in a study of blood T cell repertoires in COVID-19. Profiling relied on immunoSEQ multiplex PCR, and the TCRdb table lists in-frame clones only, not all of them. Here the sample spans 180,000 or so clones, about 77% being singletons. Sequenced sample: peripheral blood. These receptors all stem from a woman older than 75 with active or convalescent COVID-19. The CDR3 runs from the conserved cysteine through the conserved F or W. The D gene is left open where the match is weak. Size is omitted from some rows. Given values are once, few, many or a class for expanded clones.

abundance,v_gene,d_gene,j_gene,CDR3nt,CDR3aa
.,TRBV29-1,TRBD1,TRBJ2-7,TGCAGCGTTCCGGGACAGGGTGAGTTCTACGAGCAGTACTTC,CSVPGQGEFYEQYF
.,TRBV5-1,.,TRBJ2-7,TGCGCCACCTCCCCGACGGGCTCCTACGAGCAGTACTTC,CATSPTGSYEQYF
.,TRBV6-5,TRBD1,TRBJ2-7,TGTGCCAGCAGGGACAGGGTAAGCTACGAGCAGTACTTC,CASRDRVSYEQYF
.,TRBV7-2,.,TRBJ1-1,TGTGCCAGCAGCTTAGATTCCGGGGGGAACACTGAAGCTTTCTTT,CASSLDSGGNTEAFF
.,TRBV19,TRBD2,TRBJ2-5,TGTGCCAGTAGTATGACTAGCGGGGCGGGAGGGGAGACCCAGTACTTC,CASSMTSGAGGETQYF
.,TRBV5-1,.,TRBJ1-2,TGCGCCAGCAGCTGGGGGGACGGCCTCTATGGCTACACCTTC,CASSWGDGLYGYTF
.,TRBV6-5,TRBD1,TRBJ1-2,TGTGCCAGCAGGGGACCGACAGGGGGCTTAGGAGGCTACACCTTC,CASRGPTGGLGGYTF
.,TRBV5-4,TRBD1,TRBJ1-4,TGTGCCAGCAGTTTATCCGGGACAGCAACTAATGAAAAACTGTTTTTT,CASSLSGTATNEKLFF
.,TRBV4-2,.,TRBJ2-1,TGTGCCAGCAGCCAAAAGTTTGGGGGCCCTGAGCAGTTCTTC,CASSQKFGGPEQFF
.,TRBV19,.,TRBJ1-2,TGTGCCAGTAGTAGACAGCAGATTAACTATGGCTACACCTTC,CASSRQQINYGYTF
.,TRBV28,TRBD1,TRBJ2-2,TGTGCCAGCAGCGAGGGGGCAGACACCGGGGAGCTGTTTTTT,CASSEGADTGELFF
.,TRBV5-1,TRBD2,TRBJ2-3,TGCGCCAGCAGCCGCGCCATCGACGGGACTAGCGGGGGGTCCACAGATACGCAGTATTTT,CASSRAIDGTSGGSTDTQYF
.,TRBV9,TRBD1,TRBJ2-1,TGTGCCAGCAGCGTAGGGACAGGTGGTGAGCAGTTCTTC,CASSVGTGGEQFF
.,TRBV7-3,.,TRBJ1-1,TGTGCCAGCAGCTTAGTTGTAGCACCCCCTGAAGCTTTCTTT,CASSLVVAPPEAFF
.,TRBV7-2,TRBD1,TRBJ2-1,TGTGCCAGCAGCACCGGGACAGGGTATTACAATGAGCAGTTCTTC,CASSTGTGYYNEQFF
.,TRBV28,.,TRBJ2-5,TGTGCCAGCAGTTTGTCCACGGGGTACCAAGAGACCCAGTACTTC,CASSLSTGYQETQYF
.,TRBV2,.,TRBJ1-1,TGTGCCAGCGCGAGACAGCTAAACACTGAAGCTTTCTTT,CASARQLNTEAFF
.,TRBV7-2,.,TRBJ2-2,TGTGCCAGCAGAAAGAGGGTCACCAACACCGGGGAGCTGTTTTTT,CASRKRVTNTGELFF
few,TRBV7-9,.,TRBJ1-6,TGTGCCAGCGACAACGGACAGAACTATAATTCACCCCTCCACTTT,CASDNGQNYNSPLHF
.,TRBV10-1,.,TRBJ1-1,TGCGCCAGCAGTGAAGTCCGGAGCGAAGCTTTCTTT,CASSEVRSEAFF
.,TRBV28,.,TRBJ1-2,TGTGCCAGCAGGCTACCCCCGGGGCAGGGGTACTATGGCTACACCTTC,CASRLPPGQGYYGYTF
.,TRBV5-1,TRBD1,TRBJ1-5,TGCGCCAGCAGCTTGACAGGGGGTAGCAATCAGCCCCAGCATTTT,CASSLTGGSNQPQHF
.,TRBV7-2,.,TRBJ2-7,TGTGCCAGCAGCTTAGCGTCAGGGGTGGGCGAGCAGTACTTC,CASSLASGVGEQYF
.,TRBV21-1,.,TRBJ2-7,TGTGCCAGCAGCAAAGTAGAACAGGGGGCTCGAGAGCCCTACGAGCAGTACTTC,CASSKVEQGAREPYEQYF
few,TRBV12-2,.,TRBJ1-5,TGTGCAAGTCGCACCCGAAGGACAGTCCCGGGGAGACAGCCCCAGCATTTT,CASRTRRTVPGRQPQHF
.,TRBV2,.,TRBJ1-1,TGTGCCAGCAGCTCAGGGGTTGGGACTGAAGCTTTCTTT,CASSSGVGTEAFF
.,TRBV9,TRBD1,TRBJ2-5,TGTGCCAGCAGCGTAGACTGGGCGACAGGGGCTACGGAGACCCAGTACTTC,CASSVDWATGATETQYF
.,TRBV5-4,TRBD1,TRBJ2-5,TGTGCCAGCACTCGGGACAGGGTCCCAGAGACCCAGTACTTC,CASTRDRVPETQYF
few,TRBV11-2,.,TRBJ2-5,TGTGCCAGCAGCTCCCAGGTGCAAGAGACCCAGTACTTC,CASSSQVQETQYF
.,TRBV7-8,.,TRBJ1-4,TGTGCCAGCAGCTTAGCGTCCCAGGGGAATGAAAAACTGTTTTTT,CASSLASQGNEKLFF
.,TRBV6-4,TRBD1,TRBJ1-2,TGTGCCAGCAGCACTAACCGGGACAGGGGAGACTATGGCTACACCTTC,CASSTNRDRGDYGYTF
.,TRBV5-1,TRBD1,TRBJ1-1,TGCGCCAGCAGCACCGAGGGACAGGGCACTGAAGCTTTCTTT,CASSTEGQGTEAFF
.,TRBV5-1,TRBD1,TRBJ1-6,TGCGCCAGCAGCACCGGACAGGGAGCACCCCTCCACTTT,CASSTGQGAPLHF
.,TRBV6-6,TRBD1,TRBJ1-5,TGTGCCAGCAGTTACCTCGGGACAGGGAATCAGCCCCAGCATTTT,CASSYLGTGNQPQHF
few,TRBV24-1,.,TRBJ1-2,TGTGCCACCTCCGGCCAGGAAGGCAGCTATGGCTACACCTTC,CATSGQEGSYGYTF
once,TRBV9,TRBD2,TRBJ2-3,TGTGCCAGCAGCGCAAGACTAGCGGGGGACTCTGGAGGAGATACGCAGTATTTT,CASSARLAGDSGGDTQYF
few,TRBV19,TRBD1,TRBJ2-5,TGTGCCAGTAGTATTCGGACAGGGAGCCTCCAAGAGACCCAGTACTTC,CASSIRTGSLQETQYF
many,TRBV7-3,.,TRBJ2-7,TGTGCCAGCAGCCCCGGACACGGTCGATCCTACGAGCAGTACTTC,CASSPGHGRSYEQYF
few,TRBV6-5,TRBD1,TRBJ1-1,TGTGCCAGCAGTTACGGGACAGGGTTCCGGGGTGAAGCTTTCTTT,CASSYGTGFRGEAFF
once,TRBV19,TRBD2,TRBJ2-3,TGTGCCAGTAGTCTCCTAGCGGGGAGCACAGATACGCAGTATTTT,CASSLLAGSTDTQYF
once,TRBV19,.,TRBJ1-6,TGTGCCAGTCAAGGAGCGGGGAATAATTCACCCCTCCACTTT,CASQGAGNNSPLHF